The sequence of this TCR beta chain was determined in a study of T cells after somatic rescue of genetic block. As concerns this clone: The junction departs from germline at one end; a sequencing error may be responsible.

From germline, CDR1 is SNHLY and CDR2 FYNNEI. This CDR3 is built from 13 residues. The repertoire was sequenced with immunoSEQ multiplex PCR; TCRdb's copy has only in-frame clones and lacks some. The table includes 60,000 to 75,000 clones, about 90% detected once. The chain links TRBV2 to TRBJ2-7; no firm D call. Sequenced sample: peripheral blood mononuclear cells (PBMCs). This clonotype was obtained from a man aged 40-49 years. CDR3 loop: CASSGTDRRVSDF. CDR3 in DNA: TGTGCCAGCAGTGGAACGGACCGAAGAGTCTCCGACTTC.